The clone carrying this TCR beta chain was seen only a few times. Its cognate antigen is unknown. This sample is drawn from a study of vaccination effects on CD4 cells after COVID-19. General study findings and limits: The study found marked clonal contraction of infection- and vaccine-induced clones late after vaccination.

The V and J ends lost 7 bases and 1 base respectively, with 4 bases between them. The CDR3 spans 11 residues. Libraries were prepared by immunoSEQ multiplex PCR; TCRdb keeps only in-frame clonotypes and omits some of them. The data hold around 36,000 clones, with around 68% observed a single time. Viral peptide pools were used in the ViraFEST assay to expand antigen-specific CD4+ T cells, and sequencing came afterward. The authors isolated CD4+ T cells after around 9 days of culture. Vaccinated participants had no history of SARS-CoV-2 infection and tested negative for nucleocapsid antibodies. The V and J genes are TRBV12-3 or TRBV12-4 and TRBJ1-1; D gene uncertain. Sequencing was performed on CD4+ T cells from PBMCs cultured with SARS-CoV-2 spike peptides, taken before COVID-19 vaccination. The receptor comes from a human donor who received a COVID-19 vaccine. The DNA for the CDR3 is TGTGCCAGCAATAAGAACACTGAAGCTTTCTTT. Translation gives CASNKNTEAFF.